The present entry profiles one TCR beta chain with its context. CDR1 LGHNA and CDR2 YSLEER come from the germline V gene. The trim removed 2 bases at V and 0 bases at J, leaving 8 bases unmatched. The CDR3 contains 17 residues. With 60 Vbeta and 13 Jbeta primers, the PCR was carried out. Per the study methods: Counted up in a later analysis, unique TCR beta chains came to approximately 83 million, with around 9.9 million shared. Only in-frame clones appear in the TCRdb table, and some are missing; sequencing was by immunoSEQ multiplex PCR. For V, J and clone size, that table is used; D and trimming come from the DNA. The top ten clones hold over 9.5% of a sample with approximately 100,000 clones, 77% of them seen once. The data are from a study of cytomegalovirus exposure and HLA in healthy donors. The overall study: In terms of ancestry, the Caucasian-associated cluster contained 75% to 85% of the roughly 400 genotyped donors.

The sequenced sample was PBMCs. The clonotype originates from a man aged 35-49 years in good health and CMV-seropositive. V usage is TRBV4-3 and J usage is TRBJ2-3; TRBD2 aligns across 7 bases. The CDR3 loop reads CASSQMVGGGSTDTQYF. CDR3 DNA sequence: TGCGCCAGCAGCCAAATGGTGGGGGGGGGAAGCACAGATACGCAGTATTTT.